Presented here are 15 T cell receptor beta chains from one specimen sequenced in a study of radiation and T cells in renal cell carcinoma. The assay was immunoSEQ multiplex PCR, and TCRdb's table has in-frame clones only and misses some. The sample shows about 83,000 clones, around four fifths of them seen only once. As to time point: blood 4 weeks post-SBRT, at nephrectomy. Treatment defined: 15 Gy SBRT to primary tumor, nephrectomy 4 weeks later. The material was blood, obtained from a patient whose treatment included radiotherapy and nephrectomy. These TCRs come from a woman aged 60-70 years with renal cell carcinoma.

CDR3 in amino acids: CASRGDRGRTMNTEAFF. The CDR3 region has the DNA TGTGCCAGCAGGGGGGACAGGGGGCGGACAATGAACACTGAAGCTTTCTTT. The V call is TRBV2, the J call TRBJ1-1; 12 positions match TRBD1. This CDR3 comprises 17 residues. The germline CDR1 and CDR2 sequences are SNHLY and FYNNEI. J gave up 0 bases and V 6 bases, and 8 bases lay outside the gene matches.

Details on this clone: Sequence at one end of the junction differs from germline and may be a read error. The chain combines TRBV7-7 with TRBJ1-3; no firm D call. Germline CDR1 reads SSHAT; CDR2 reads FNYEAQ (reference sequence). CDR3 length: 15 residues. The CDR3 bases are TGTGCTAGCAGCTTAGGCGTGGACTCTGGAAACACCATATATTTT. Translating gives CASSLGVDSGNTIYF. The full variable domain, its missing parts supplied by reference TRBV7-7 and TRBJ1-3, is GAGVSQSPRYKVTKRGQDVTLRCDPISSHATLYWYQQALGQGPEFLTYFNYEAQPDKSGLPSDRFSAERPEGSISTLTIQRTEQRDSAMYRCASSLGVDSGNTIYFGEGSWLTVV.

The V call is TRBV19, the J call TRBJ2-2; perhaps D is TRBD1 or TRBD2 (6 bases each). The CDR3 spans 14 residues. The germline V gene has CDR1 LNHDA and CDR2 SQIVND (reference sequence). Trimming removed 3 bases from V and 4 bases from J, with 9 bases in between. The CDR3 sequence is CASSISGATGELFF. The CDR3 region has the DNA TGTGCCAGTAGTATTTCGGGGGCCACCGGGGAGCTGTTTTTT.

The chain recombines TRBV4-3 with TRBJ1-5; possible D gene TRBD1, 5 bases. Germline loops: CDR1 LGHNA, CDR2 YSLEER. The CDR3 runs 13 residues. V lost 0 bases to trimming and J lost 7 bases, with 7 bases between them. CDR3 in amino acids: CASSQDRDQPQHF. CDR3 bases: TGCGCCAGCAGCCAAGATAGGGACCAGCCCCAGCATTTT.

Only a few counts were recorded for this clone. The chain is built from TRBV30 and TRBJ1-4; D is uncertain. V was pared by 1 base and J by 6 bases, with 12 bases between. The CDR3 has 14 amino acids. The germline gives CDR1 GTSNPN, CDR2 SVGIG (reference sequence). The CDR3 region is CAWSARVVDEKLFF. The CDR3 DNA is TGTGCCTGGAGTGCGAGAGTAGTGGATGAAAAACTGTTTTTT.

The J gene is TRBJ1-5, the V gene TRBV6-5; 9 positions agree with TRBD1. With 6 bases clipped from V and 3 bases from J, the junction kept 6 bases outside the gene matches. The CDR3 runs to 15 residues. Germline V gene lookup returns CDR1 MNHEY and CDR2 SVGAGI. This CDR3 is CASRVGTGHNQPQHF. The CDR3, as DNA: TGTGCCAGCAGAGTCGGGACAGGGCACAATCAGCCCCAGCATTTT.

The rearrangement joins TRBV30 to TRBJ2-3; TRBD2 matches 9 bases. Germline V lookup: CDR1 GTSNPN, CDR2 SVGIG (reference sequence). V lost 1 base, J lost 4 bases, and 6 bases stayed unmatched. The length of the CDR3 is 15 residues. CDR3 protein: CAWSGSGRPSDTQYF. The DNA for the CDR3 is TGTGCCTGGAGTGGAAGCGGGAGGCCCTCAGATACGCAGTATTTT.

The chain recombines TRBV5-4 with TRBJ2-5; unclear D gene. The J call could be wrong; TRBJ2-7 is a better fit for the DNA end. This CDR3 contains 14 residues. Germline V gene sequence: CDR1 SGHNT, CDR2 YYREEE (reference sequence). The DNA of the CDR3 is TGTGCCAGCGCGACCGAAGGGATTCCCTACGAGCAGTACTTC. It codes for CASATEGIPYEQYF.

CDR3 sequence reads: CASSPGTLRGYEQYF. CDR3 in DNA: TGTGCCAGCAGCCCCGGGACACTAAGGGGCTACGAGCAGTACTTC. The chain uses TRBV6-5 and TRBJ2-7, with a tentative D call TRBD1 (6 bases). The ends were cut back, 6 bases at V and 3 bases at J, with 18 bases in the middle. Germline CDR1 is MNHEY and CDR2 is SVGAGI. The CDR3 is made up of 15 amino acids.

This rearrangement joins TRBV30 to TRBJ1-3; D is unclear. CDR3 length equals 14 residues. Trimming took 1 base from V and 1 from J, leaving 8 bases between them. Germline V gives CDR1 GTSNPN, CDR2 SVGIG (reference sequence). DNA for the CDR3: TGTGCCTGGAGTGCTCGGAGATCTGGAAACACCATATATTTT. It encodes CAWSARRSGNTIYF.

V gene TRBV5-1 combines with J gene TRBJ2-1, with D perhaps matching TRBD1 or TRBD2 (5 bases each). V lost 1 base and J lost 6, with 8 bases in between. The CDR3 spans 13 residues. Looked up from germline, CDR1 is SGHRS and CDR2 is YFSETQ. CDR3 protein: CASSLFGGNEQFF. The CDR3 DNA reads as TGCGCCAGCAGCTTGTTTGGGGGCAATGAGCAGTTCTTC. Variable domain in full (rest from reference TRBV5-1 and TRBJ2-1): KAGVTQTPRYLIKTRGQQVTLSCSPISGHRSVSWYQQTPGQGLQFLFEYFSETQRNKGNFPGRFSGRQFSNSRSEMNVSTLELGDSALYLCASSLFGGNEQFFGPGTRLTVL.

V gene TRBV19 combines with J gene TRBJ2-5; D remains ambiguous. The CDR3 has 13 residues. V dropped 5 bases and J dropped 0 bases, with 7 bases sitting between them. Germline V gene lookup returns CDR1 LNHDA and CDR2 SQIVND (reference sequence). CDR3: CASSPMYQETQYF. The CDR3 bases are TGTGCCAGTAGTCCAATGTACCAAGAGACCCAGTACTTC.

The chain combines TRBV5-1 with TRBJ2-3; 12 bases match TRBD2. In germline, CDR1 is SGHRS, CDR2 YFSETQ. The CDR3 totals 18 residues. After removal of 2 bases from V and 1 base from J, the junction contained 8 bases not matched to a gene. CDR3 protein: CASSLTLAGGPGTDTQYF. CDR3 in DNA: TGCGCCAGCAGCTTAACCCTAGCGGGGGGGCCGGGCACAGATACGCAGTATTTT.

V usage is TRBV28 and J usage is TRBJ2-3; D is uncertain. Trimming shortened V by 7 bases and J by 3 bases, and 11 bases separated the two germline ends. The CDR3 has 13 amino acids. Per the germline V gene, CDR1 is MDHEN and CDR2 is SYDVKM. The chain's CDR3 is CASTPPRTDTQYF. The CDR3 DNA reads TGTGCCAGCACTCCCCCGCGGACAGATACGCAGTATTTT.

This sequence joins TRBV5-5 and TRBJ2-7; D remains ambiguous. The CDR3 loop spans 17 amino acids. Germline CDR1 and CDR2: SGHKS and YYEKEE (reference sequence). Deletions cut 4 bases from V and 0 bases from J, with 20 bases between. The CDR3 sequence: CASSARGAYLSSYEQYF. The CDR3 DNA reads as TGTGCCAGCAGCGCCCGTGGCGCCTACTTAAGCTCCTACGAGCAGTACTTC.